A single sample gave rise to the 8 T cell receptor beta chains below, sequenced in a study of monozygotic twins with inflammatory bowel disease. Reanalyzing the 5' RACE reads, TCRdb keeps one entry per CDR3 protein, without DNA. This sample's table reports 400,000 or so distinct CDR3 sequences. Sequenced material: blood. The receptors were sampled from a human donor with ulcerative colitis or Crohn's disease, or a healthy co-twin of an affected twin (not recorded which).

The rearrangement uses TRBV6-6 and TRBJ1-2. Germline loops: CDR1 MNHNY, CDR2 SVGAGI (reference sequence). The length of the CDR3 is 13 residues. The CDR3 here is CASSPTAGYGYTF.

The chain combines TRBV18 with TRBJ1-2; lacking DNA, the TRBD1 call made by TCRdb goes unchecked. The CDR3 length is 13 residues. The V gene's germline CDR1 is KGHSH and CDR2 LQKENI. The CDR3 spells CASSPERRDGYTF.

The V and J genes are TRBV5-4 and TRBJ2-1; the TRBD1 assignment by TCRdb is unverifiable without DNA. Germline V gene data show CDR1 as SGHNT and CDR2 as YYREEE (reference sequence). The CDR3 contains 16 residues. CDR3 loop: CASSLALGGFYNEQFF.

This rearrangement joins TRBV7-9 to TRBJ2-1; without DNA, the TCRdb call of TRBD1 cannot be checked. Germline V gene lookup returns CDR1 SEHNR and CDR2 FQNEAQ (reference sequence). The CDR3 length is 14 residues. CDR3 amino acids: CASSYRAGDNEQFF.

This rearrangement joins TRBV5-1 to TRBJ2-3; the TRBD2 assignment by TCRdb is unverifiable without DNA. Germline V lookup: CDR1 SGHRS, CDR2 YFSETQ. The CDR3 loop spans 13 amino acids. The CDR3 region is CASSASSTDTQYF.

The chain's CDR3 is CASSPSWGNYTF. The rearrangement joins TRBV3-1 to TRBJ1-2. Germline CDR1 reads LGHDT; CDR2 reads YNNKEL (reference sequence). This CDR3 spans 12 amino acids.

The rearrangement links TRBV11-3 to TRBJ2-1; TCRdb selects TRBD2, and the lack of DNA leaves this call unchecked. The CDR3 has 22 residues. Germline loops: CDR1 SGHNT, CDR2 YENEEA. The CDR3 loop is CASSLGGLAGGDKTGSYNEQFF.

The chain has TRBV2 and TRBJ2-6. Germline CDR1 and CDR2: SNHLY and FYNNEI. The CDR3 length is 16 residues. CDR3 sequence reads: CASRAGQGPRANVLTF.